What follows is one T cell receptor (beta chain) and its context. The data belong to a study of shared clonotypes between healthy human individuals. Naive CD8 isolation took CD45RO-negative cells positively selected for CCR7 and excluded terminally differentiated effector memory CD45RA+ cells. Per germline, CDR1 MDHEN and CDR2 SYDVKM. V gave up 7 bases and J gave up 0 bases, with 13 bases separating them. The CDR3 spans 16 residues. Libraries were prepared by immunoSEQ multiplex PCR; TCRdb keeps only in-frame clonotypes and omits some of them. This table holds 1.5 million to 2.5 million clones, about 94% found once.

The sequence came from a man aged 18 to 30 in good health. The sequenced material came from naive CD8+ T cells sorted from blood. The gene calls are TRBV28 and TRBJ1-6, with D unclear. CDR3 sequence: CASTDSLASYNSPLHF. The CDR3 nucleotides are TGTGCCAGCACTGACTCTCTGGCCTCCTATAATTCACCCCTCCACTTT.